The TCR beta chain under discussion was sequenced for a study of shared clonotypes between healthy human individuals. Study-level results: It was observed that approximately 5% of naive CD4 clonotypes were shared across several donors. Compared with clonotypes that all four donors shared, non-shared clonotypes had lower generation probabilities.

Memory CD4+ cells were the fraction left after CD45RA+ naive selection. It was at deep level that the assay was run. Clones were read by immunoSEQ multiplex PCR, and TCRdb kept only the in-frame ones, dropping some. The profile shows approximately 2.4 million clones, more than 90% of them singletons. Germline CDR1 is MNHNS and CDR2 is SASEGT. Trimming removed 3 bases at V and 0 bases at J, with 10 bases between. The CDR3 has 15 amino acids. Details on this clone: Its antigen is not known.

Sequenced input: naive CD4+ T cells sorted from blood. Subset here: CD45RA+ positively selected. This sequence originates from a young man in good health. The rearrangement uses TRBV6-1 and TRBJ2-3, with D maybe TRBD1 (5 bases). The DNA of the CDR3 is TGTGCCAGCAGTGAGGACACGACTAGCACAGATACGCAGTATTTT. Translated: CASSEDTTSTDTQYF.